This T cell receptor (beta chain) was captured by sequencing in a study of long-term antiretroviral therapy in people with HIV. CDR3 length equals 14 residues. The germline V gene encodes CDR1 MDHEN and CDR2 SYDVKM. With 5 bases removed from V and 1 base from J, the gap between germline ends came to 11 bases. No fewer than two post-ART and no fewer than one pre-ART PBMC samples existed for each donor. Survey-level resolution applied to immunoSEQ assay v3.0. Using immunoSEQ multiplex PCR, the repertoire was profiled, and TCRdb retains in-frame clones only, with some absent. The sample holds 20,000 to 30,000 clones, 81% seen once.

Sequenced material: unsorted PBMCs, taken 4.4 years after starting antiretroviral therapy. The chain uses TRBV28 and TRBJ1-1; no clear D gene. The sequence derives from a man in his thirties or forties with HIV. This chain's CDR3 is CASSPISKNTEAFF. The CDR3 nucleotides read TGTGCCAGCAGTCCGATCTCGAAGAACACTGAAGCTTTCTTT.